The subject of this entry is one T cell receptor (beta chain). The antigen is undetermined. The read ends 3 residues shy of where the CDR3 ends; the end is completed using the germline J gene. This record comes from a study of T cells in women clearing cervical HPV infection. Study context: Donors had HPV16-related CIN3 or worse; 2 had invasive cancer. Controls were women whose single incident HPV16 infection cleared within 12 months without precancer or cancer.

General observations from the study: CIN3+ cases had significantly higher TCR repertoire richness than controls, but evenness did not differ. TRBV6-7 abundance was lower in cases than controls (around 0.11% versus 0.16%).

Sequencing used immunoSEQ multiplex PCR; TCRdb keeps in-frame clones, though not all of them. The table lists roughly 15,000 clones, with roughly 10% in the top ten. The germline V gene has CDR1 SEHNR and CDR2 FQNEAQ (reference sequence). This CDR3 has 11 amino acids. The clonotype originates from a woman between 18 and 70 years old with a cervical HPV16 infection that either progressed to CIN3+ or cleared (not recorded which). The gene calls are TRBV7-9 and TRBJ1-1; perhaps TRBD1 as D (6 bases). The source material was blood buffy coat. Incomplete CDR3 DNA: TGTGCCAGCAGCTTAGTTCAGGGG. Protein product: CASSLVQG. In full, the CDR3 reads CASSLVQGAFF.